The rows below give T cell receptor beta chains drawn from one sample of a study of CD8+ T cells in alopecia areata. TCRdb keeps only in-frame clones here, not all; method: immunoSEQ multiplex PCR. The sample records 100,000 to 150,000 clones, 45% to 50% being singletons. The sequences come from CD8+ T cells sorted from blood, collected at week 0. The source of these receptors is a human donor with alopecia areata. The CDR3 runs from the conserved cysteine through the conserved F or W. Fields, in order: CDR3 DNA, CDR3 protein, D gene, clone size, V gene, J gene. A D gene is named only where the DNA matches it firmly. Size values are once, few and many counts, or a class for expanded clones, and some rows have none.

DNA: TGTGCCACCAGCGGGGACAGGGGGGACGATGAGCAGTTCTTC; CDR3: CATSGDRGDDEQFF; D: TRBD1; size: -; V: TRBV15; J: TRBJ2-1
DNA: TGTGCTAGCAGCTTAGATCGAGGGGAGGTGGAGACCCAGTACTTC; CDR3: CASSLDRGEVETQYF; D: -; size: -; V: TRBV7-7; J: TRBJ2-5
DNA: TGTGCCAGCTCTGCCCCGGAGCACTTGTACAATGAGCAGTTCTTC; CDR3: CASSAPEHLYNEQFF; D: -; size: few; V: TRBV18; J: TRBJ2-1
DNA: TGCAGCGTTGAAGGCATCCCCGAGAAAGGGTCCTACGAGCAGTACTTC; CDR3: CSVEGIPEKGSYEQYF; D: -; size: few; V: TRBV29-1; J: TRBJ2-7
DNA: TGTGCCAGCAGCTTGGGCCAGTCGTCCTACGAGCAGTACTTC; CDR3: CASSLGQSSYEQYF; D: -; size: -; V: TRBV5-4; J: TRBJ2-7
DNA: TGTGCCTGGAGTGTGGGATGGGACAGCATAGCCAAAAACATTCAGTACTTC; CDR3: CAWSVGWDSIAKNIQYF; D: TRBD1; size: -; V: TRBV30; J: TRBJ2-4
DNA: TGCAGCGTTGATGAGCGGGGGGAGACCTACAATGAGCAGTTCTTC; CDR3: CSVDERGETYNEQFF; D: TRBD2; size: -; V: TRBV29-1; J: TRBJ2-1
DNA: TGTGCCAGCAGTTTATCAGGTGTGGTCGAGCAGTACTTC; CDR3: CASSLSGVVEQYF; D: -; size: -; V: TRBV27; J: TRBJ2-7
DNA: TGTGCCAGCAGCGATTGGGATTATACGCAGTATTTT; CDR3: CASSDWDYTQYF; D: -; size: -; V: TRBV6-5; J: TRBJ2-3
DNA: TGTGCCAGCAGCTTACTTCGGACTGGGGCCAACGTCCTGACTTTC; CDR3: CASSLLRTGANVLTF; D: -; size: -; V: TRBV7-8; J: TRBJ2-6
DNA: TGTGCCAGCAGTCGAACAGGGGCCCAAGAGACCCAGTACTTC; CDR3: CASSRTGAQETQYF; D: TRBD1; size: -; V: TRBV6-5; J: TRBJ2-5
DNA: TGTGCCAGCAGCCCCCGACTGAGCGATCAAGAGACCCAGTACTTC; CDR3: CASSPRLSDQETQYF; D: -; size: -; V: TRBV13; J: TRBJ2-5
DNA: TGTGCGGAGAGGGGCGCAATGGCAGATACGCAGTATTTT; CDR3: CAERGAMADTQYF; D: -; size: -; V: TRBV30; J: TRBJ2-3
DNA: TGTGCCAGCAGTGACTCGAGCGGGGGAAGCACAGATACGCAGTATTTT; CDR3: CASSDSSGGSTDTQYF; D: TRBD2; size: -; V: TRBV6-4; J: TRBJ2-3
DNA: TGCAGCGTTGACGGCCCCGACTACGAGCAGTACTTC; CDR3: CSVDGPDYEQYF; D: -; size: -; V: TRBV29-1; J: TRBJ2-7
DNA: TGTGCCAGCAGCCCCCCACCCCCGGACTGGAACTATGGCTACACCTTC; CDR3: CASSPPPPDWNYGYTF; D: -; size: few; V: TRBV5-6; J: TRBJ1-2
DNA: TGTGCCAGCAGCTTGGGACAGGAAGCCTACGAGCAGTACTTC; CDR3: CASSLGQEAYEQYF; D: -; size: -; V: TRBV5-6; J: TRBJ2-7
DNA: TGCGCCAGCGCTCCTAGGGGGAACACTGAAGCTTTCTTT; CDR3: CASAPRGNTEAFF; D: -; size: -; V: TRBV5-1; J: TRBJ1-1
DNA: TGTGCCAGTAGTATAGATCAACTCTCTGTCTCTGGAAACACCATATATTTT; CDR3: CASSIDQLSVSGNTIYF; D: -; size: few; V: TRBV19; J: TRBJ1-3
DNA: TGTGCCAGCAGCCACGACAGGGTACGGGTGGGCAATCAGCCCCAGCATTTT; CDR3: CASSHDRVRVGNQPQHF; D: TRBD1; size: -; V: TRBV2; J: TRBJ1-5
DNA: TGTGCCAGCAGGCGGGGACAGGGGGGTGAAAAACTGTTTTTT; CDR3: CASRRGQGGEKLFF; D: TRBD1; size: once; V: TRBV6-5; J: TRBJ1-4
DNA: TGTGCCAGCAGCTTAGGCAGGGTTGACACAGATACGCAGTATTTT; CDR3: CASSLGRVDTDTQYF; D: -; size: once; V: TRBV7-9; J: TRBJ2-3
DNA: TGTGCCTGGAGTGTAGGGGTTGAAGCTTTCTTT; CDR3: CAWSVGVEAFF; D: -; size: -; V: TRBV30; J: TRBJ1-1
DNA: TGCGCCAGCAGCCAAGTGGAAGGGAAGGAGCAGTACTTC; CDR3: CASSQVEGKEQYF; D: -; size: few; V: TRBV4-3; J: TRBJ2-7
DNA: TGCGCCAGCAGCTTGGCAGGGGCGAACACTGAAGCTTTCTTT; CDR3: CASSLAGANTEAFF; D: -; size: -; V: TRBV5-1; J: TRBJ1-1
DNA: TGTGCCGGTCGGGACGAGTTTTGGGGTGGCTACACCTTC; CDR3: CAGRDEFWGGYTF; D: -; size: -; V: TRBV30; J: TRBJ1-2
DNA: TGTGCCAGCAGTGAATTGGGCACCGGGGAGCTGTTTTTT; CDR3: CASSELGTGELFF; D: -; size: -; V: TRBV25-1; J: TRBJ2-2
DNA: TGCAGCGTTGAAGGCCCCAATGAGCAGTTCTTC; CDR3: CSVEGPNEQFF; D: -; size: few; V: TRBV29-1; J: TRBJ2-1
DNA: TGTGCCAGCAGCTTGGGGTCCAGGGGTGGGGCACCCCTCCACTTT; CDR3: CASSLGSRGGAPLHF; D: -; size: -; V: TRBV5-5; J: TRBJ1-6
DNA: TGTGCCAGCAGCTCGGGAGGCACTGAAGCTTTCTTT; CDR3: CASSSGGTEAFF; D: -; size: -; V: TRBV13; J: TRBJ1-1
DNA: TGTGCCAGCAGCCAAGATACGGGCAGGGAGGTAGACGAGCAGTACTTC; CDR3: CASSQDTGREVDEQYF; D: -; size: few; V: TRBV4-2; J: TRBJ2-7
DNA: TGTGCCAGCAGTCCGCCTAGGGGGCCTAAGCTCTTC; CDR3: CASSPPRGPKLF; D: TRBD1; size: -; V: TRBV27; J: TRBJ2-1
DNA: TGTGCCTGGAGTGGGGGCAGGGGGCCTGAAGCTTTCTTT; CDR3: CAWSGGRGPEAFF; D: TRBD1; size: -; V: TRBV30; J: TRBJ1-1
DNA: TGTGCCAGCAGCCCCCAACCTGAGGGGATAGAGACCCAGTACTTC; CDR3: CASSPQPEGIETQYF; D: -; size: -; V: TRBV9; J: TRBJ2-5
DNA: TGTGCCAGCAGCTTGCCGCGTCGCGGCAATGAGCAGTTCTTC; CDR3: CASSLPRRGNEQFF; D: -; size: -; V: TRBV7-9; J: TRBJ2-1
DNA: TGCGCCACCCAACAGACACCGAACACCGGGGAGCTGTTTTTT; CDR3: CATQQTPNTGELFF; D: -; size: -; V: TRBV4-1; J: TRBJ2-2
DNA: TGTGCCAGCAGTCCCACCGCTAACTATGGCTACACCTTC; CDR3: CASSPTANYGYTF; D: -; size: -; V: TRBV27; J: TRBJ1-2
DNA: TGTGCCAGCAGTTTAAATTCGAAGGTGCGGAATTCACCCCTCCACTTT; CDR3: CASSLNSKVRNSPLHF; D: -; size: few; V: TRBV27; J: TRBJ1-6
DNA: TGTGCCAGCAGTCCCCCAGGATTGACGGTCAATGGCTACACCTTC; CDR3: CASSPPGLTVNGYTF; D: -; size: -; V: TRBV27; J: TRBJ1-2
DNA: TGCAGCGTTGAAGATTCATTTGGCTACACCTTC; CDR3: CSVEDSFGYTF; D: -; size: -; V: TRBV29-1; J: TRBJ1-2
DNA: TGTGCCTGGAGTGGTTTCTCCCGAGGGTCGGGCCCCTACAATGAGCAGTTCTTC; CDR3: CAWSGFSRGSGPYNEQFF; D: -; size: few; V: TRBV30; J: TRBJ2-1
DNA: TGTGCCACCAGCAGAGGGGGGAGCGGCAATGAGCAGTTCTTC; CDR3: CATSRGGSGNEQFF; D: -; size: -; V: TRBV15; J: TRBJ2-1
DNA: TGTGCCAGCAGTTTAGGGGGGGAGGTAAACGAGCAGTACTTC; CDR3: CASSLGGEVNEQYF; D: TRBD2; size: few; V: TRBV27; J: TRBJ2-7
DNA: TGTGCCAGCAGCTCCGGGGTTTCTCCCAAGTTGGACTATGGCTACACCTTC; CDR3: CASSSGVSPKLDYGYTF; D: -; size: few; V: TRBV7-2; J: TRBJ1-2
DNA: TGCAGCGTCGTTATAACCGGGGAGCTGTTTTTT; CDR3: CSVVITGELFF; D: -; size: -; V: TRBV29-1; J: TRBJ2-2
DNA: TGTGCCAGCAGCCACTCCGGGAATCTTAATTCACCCCTCCACTTT; CDR3: CASSHSGNLNSPLHF; D: -; size: -; V: TRBV7-8; J: TRBJ1-6
DNA: TGTGCCAGCACCCCCCAGGGGGGATTTGAGCAGTACTTC; CDR3: CASTPQGGFEQYF; D: -; size: -; V: TRBV27; J: TRBJ2-7
DNA: TGTGCTAGCAGCCCGACAGGGGGTGGGGAGACCCAGTACTTC; CDR3: CASSPTGGGETQYF; D: TRBD1; size: -; V: TRBV7-7; J: TRBJ2-5
DNA: TGTGCCAGCAGCTTACCCTCGGTTTTGAGCACTGAAGCTTTCTTT; CDR3: CASSLPSVLSTEAFF; D: -; size: -; V: TRBV7-6; J: TRBJ1-1
DNA: TGTGCCTCCCCTTTTGGACTGGAGTTGTTTTTT; CDR3: CASPFGLELFF; D: -; size: -; V: TRBV30; J: TRBJ2-2
DNA: TGCGCCAGCAGCTTGGATACGACAGAAGAAGAGACCCAGTACTTC; CDR3: CASSLDTTEEETQYF; D: -; size: few; V: TRBV5-1; J: TRBJ2-5
DNA: TGTGCCAGCAGTTTGGGACAGGGGCCCAGGGACGAGCAGTACTTC; CDR3: CASSLGQGPRDEQYF; D: TRBD1; size: -; V: TRBV27; J: TRBJ2-7
DNA: TGTGCCAGCAGCTTAGCGGGGGACTCCACAGATACGCAGTATTTT; CDR3: CASSLAGDSTDTQYF; D: -; size: -; V: TRBV13; J: TRBJ2-3
DNA: TGTGCCAGCAGCTCTACATCACAGATTAGCTCCTACAATGAGCAGTTCTTC; CDR3: CASSSTSQISSYNEQFF; D: -; size: few; V: TRBV7-9; J: TRBJ2-1
DNA: TGCGCCAGCAGCCCGGAGCCCGGGACCAATAATGAAAAACTGTTTTTT; CDR3: CASSPEPGTNNEKLFF; D: -; size: few; V: TRBV4-1; J: TRBJ1-4
DNA: TGTGCCAGCAGCGCCCGAACTAGAGACACAGATACGCAGTATTTT; CDR3: CASSARTRDTDTQYF; D: -; size: -; V: TRBV9; J: TRBJ2-3
DNA: TGCGCCAGCAGCTCCAGGGGGCGCCTAGATGAGCAGTTCTTC; CDR3: CASSSRGRLDEQFF; D: TRBD1; size: once; V: TRBV5-1; J: TRBJ2-1